This T cell receptor beta chain was observed in a study of blood T cell repertoires in COVID-19. Per the germline V gene, CDR1 is SQVTM and CDR2 is ANQGSEA. The junction had 8 bases not matched to a gene; V was cut back by 4 bases and J by 3 bases. The CDR3 contains 16 residues. Original processing notes: Reference gene primer amplification gave estimated nucleated cell counts. Clones were read by immunoSEQ multiplex PCR, and TCRdb kept only the in-frame ones, dropping some. Clonal size and the V and J genes are those of that table, whereas D and trimming came from the DNA. The sample has about 160,000 clones; around 85% are singletons.

The sample was peripheral blood. The rearrangement joins TRBV29-1 to TRBJ2-3; 12 nucleotides line up with TRBD2. The receptor was derived from a man between 70 and 80 years old with acute or convalescent COVID-19. The CDR3 DNA is TGCAGCGTTGTGCCCCTTACTAGCGGGAGGACAGATACGCAGTATTTT. This sequence encodes CSVVPLTSGRTDTQYF.